This T cell receptor beta chain emerged from a study of T cells in Graves' hyperthyroidism and ophthalmopathy. The length of the CDR3 is 14 residues. Germline V gene sequence: CDR1 MNHEY, CDR2 SMNVEV (reference sequence). The ends were cut back, 6 bases at V and 0 bases at J, with 9 bases in the middle. The investigators amplified TCR beta CDR3 regions from RNA transcripts. A set of HTBI primers served as the primers for a first-round RT-PCR of the TCR CDR3. TCRdb analysed the multiplex PCR reads with MiXCR anew, one entry per CDR3 protein. The data hold approximately 600,000 distinct CDR3 sequences, with about 15% observed a single time. Study-wide points: The model identified upcoming ophthalmopathy a median around 6 months ahead of onset. Clonotypes that were expanded in thyroid above 0.001 mostly appeared in blood too.

This clonotype was counted many times. The antigen is not known. Hyperthyroidism had been newly diagnosed in patients aged 18 to 65, and its duration was under 2 months. The blood was taken when hyperthyroidism was first diagnosed, before any ophthalmopathy symptoms showed up. The specimen sequenced was blood. The rearrangement links TRBV27 to TRBJ1-5; tentatively, D is TRBD1 (6 bases). This receptor was identified in a woman aged 25 to 39 with Graves' hyperthyroidism that later progressed to Graves' ophthalmopathy. The CDR3 sequence is CASRTGYSNQPQHF. In nucleotides, the CDR3 is TGTGCCAGCAGGACAGGCTATAGCAATCAGCCCCAGCATTTT.